These T cell receptor beta chains were read from a single sample in a study of cytomegalovirus exposure and HLA in healthy donors. Sequencing used immunoSEQ multiplex PCR; TCRdb keeps in-frame clones, though not all of them. This repertoire shows 120,000 or so clones, 81% found once; its top ten account for more than 1.5%. The specimen was PBMCs. These receptor sequences come from a man between 18 and 35 years old in good health and CMV-seronegative. Both conserved end residues are part of each CDR3. A D gene is named only where the DNA matches it firmly.

j_call d_call v_call cdr3_nt cdr3_aa
TRBJ2-1 TRBD1 TRBV6-1 TGTGCCAGCAGTGAAAGTCTGACAGGGGGTAAGAATGAGCAGTTCTTC CASSESLTGGKNEQFF
TRBJ2-4 NA TRBV19 TGTGCCAGCGGGGGGCGCCTCGGAGACATTCAGTACTTC CASGGRLGDIQYF
TRBJ2-2 NA TRBV1 TGCACCAGCAGCCAAAGACTAGCGGCCGCGAACACCGGGGAGCTGTTTTTT CTSSQRLAAANTGELFF
TRBJ1-1 TRBD1 TRBV7-9 TGTGCCAGCAGCTTCGATGGGGGACAGGGCACTGAAGCTTTCTTT CASSFDGGQGTEAFF
TRBJ2-7 TRBD2 TRBV11-2 TGTGCCAGCTGCCGACTAGCCGGCGAGCAGTACTTC CASCRLAGEQYF
TRBJ1-1 NA TRBV5-1 TGCGCCAGCAGCTTGGAGACCCCTAGTCCCGGTTTCTTT CASSLETPSPGFF
TRBJ1-2 NA TRBV9 TGTGCCAGCAGCCTCACAGGTTCATTAGGCTACACCTTC CASSLTGSLGYTF
TRBJ1-5 NA TRBV19 TGTGCCAGTTGGGCGAGCGGCCAGCCCCAGCATTTT CASWASGQPQHF
TRBJ1-6 NA TRBV27 TGTGCCAGCAGTTTGTTTTCCCCGACTCTCCAAGGTACATCACCCCTCCACTTT CASSLFSPTLQGTSPLHF
TRBJ2-1 TRBD2 TRBV7-7 TGTGCCAGCAGCTCTATAGCGGGGGGGACGAGCTCCTACAATGAGCAGTTCTTC CASSSIAGGTSSYNEQFF
TRBJ2-3 NA TRBV21-1 TGTGCCAGCAGCAATCTAGGGGGGGCCGGGTGCACAGATACGCAGTATTTT CASSNLGGAGCTDTQYF
TRBJ1-2 NA TRBV7-9 TGTGCCAGCAGCTTACCCTTAGGAGGGGCAGTAGAGGATGGCTACACCTTC CASSLPLGGAVEDGYTF
TRBJ2-1 NA TRBV13 TGTGCCAGCAGCTCTGACGGGCTAGCAGGCAATGAGCAGTTCTTC CASSSDGLAGNEQFF